The T cell receptor beta chain under discussion was sequenced for a study of shared clonotypes between healthy human individuals. Study-wide findings and caveats: Non-shared clonotypes were found to have lower generation probabilities than the clonotypes that were shared by all four of the sorted-subset donors.

Naive CD8 cells, CD45RO-negative and positively selected for CCR7, excluded terminally differentiated effector memory CD45RA+ cells. Assay: immunoSEQ multiplex PCR; the TCRdb copy retains only in-frame clones and omits some. In the table there are over 2,000,000 clones, 85% to 95% of which are singletons. Regarding this clone: The antigen remains unidentified.

This clonotype was obtained from a man between 18 and 35 years old in good health. Some clones in this sample may be carry-over from other donors' samples. Sequencing input: naive CD8+ T cells from PBMCs.

Here the CDR3 DNA reads TGTGCCAGCAGCATGGCAGGCCCAACCCCGAAGCAGTTCTTC. It yields the protein CASSMAGPTPKQFF. The rearrangement links TRBV21-1 to TRBJ2-1; the tabulated D call, TRBD1, remains unverified against the DNA. TRBV21-1 is classified as a pseudogene. The CDR3 length is 14 residues.